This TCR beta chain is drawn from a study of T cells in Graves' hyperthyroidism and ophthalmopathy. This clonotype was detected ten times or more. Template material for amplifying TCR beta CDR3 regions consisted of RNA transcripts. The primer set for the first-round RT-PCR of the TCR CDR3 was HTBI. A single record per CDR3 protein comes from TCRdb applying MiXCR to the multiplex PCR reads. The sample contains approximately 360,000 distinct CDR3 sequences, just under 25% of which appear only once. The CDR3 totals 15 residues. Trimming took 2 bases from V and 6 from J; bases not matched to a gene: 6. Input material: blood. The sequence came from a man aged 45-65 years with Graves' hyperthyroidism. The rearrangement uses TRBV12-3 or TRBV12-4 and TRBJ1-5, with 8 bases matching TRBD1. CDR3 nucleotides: TGTGCCAGCAGTTTACGACAGGGGTTAAGTCAGCCCCAGCATTTT. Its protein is CASSLRQGLSQPQHF.